This T cell receptor (beta chain) was captured in a study of blood T cell repertoires in COVID-19. Study context: The United States, Italy and Spain were the sources of the acute and convalescent COVID-19 samples. PBMCs, B-cell-depleted T cells, or T cells were the source of the cDNA or gDNA that made up the material.

Original data processing: Amplification with reference gene primers provided the estimates of nucleated cell counts. Profiling relied on immunoSEQ multiplex PCR, and the TCRdb table lists in-frame clones only, not all of them. The V and J calls and clone size were taken over from that table, and D and trimming were inferred from the DNA. The top ten hold roughly 15% of the sample, which has 35,000 to 40,000 clones, approximately 84% seen once. Source material: peripheral blood. The TCR comes from a man between 45 and 60 years old with active or convalescent COVID-19.

CDR3 sequence reads: CASSSTSGRVGYTF. In nucleotides, the CDR3 is TGTGCCAGTAGTTCTACGTCAGGGAGGGTTGGCTACACCTTC. V is TRBV19 and J is TRBJ1-2, with D possibly being TRBD1 (5 bases). This CDR3 contains 14 residues. Germline CDR1 reads LNHDA; CDR2 reads SQIVND (reference sequence). V was trimmed by 5 bases and J by 7 bases, leaving 17 bases between them.